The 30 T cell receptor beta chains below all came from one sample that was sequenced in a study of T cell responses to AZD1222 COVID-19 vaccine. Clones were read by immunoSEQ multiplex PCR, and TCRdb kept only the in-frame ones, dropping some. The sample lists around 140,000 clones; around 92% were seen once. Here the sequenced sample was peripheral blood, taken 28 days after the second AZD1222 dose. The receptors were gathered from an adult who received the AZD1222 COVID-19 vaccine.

The CDR3 nucleotides read TGTGCCAGCGCGACAGAACCTCAGCCCCAGCATTTT. Its protein product is CASATEPQPQHF. The gene calls are TRBV5-8 and TRBJ1-5; tentatively, D is TRBD1 (5 bases). V lost 7 bases, J lost 6 bases, and 11 bases lay in between. Germline V gives CDR1 SGHTS, CDR2 YDEGEE. The CDR3 loop spans 12 amino acids.

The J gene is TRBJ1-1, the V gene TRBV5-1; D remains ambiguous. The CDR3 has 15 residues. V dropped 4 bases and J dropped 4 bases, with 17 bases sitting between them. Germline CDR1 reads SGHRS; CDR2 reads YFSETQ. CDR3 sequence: CASSLSEGAGTEAFF. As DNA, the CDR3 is TGCGCCAGCAGCCTCTCGGAGGGCGCTGGCACTGAAGCTTTCTTT.

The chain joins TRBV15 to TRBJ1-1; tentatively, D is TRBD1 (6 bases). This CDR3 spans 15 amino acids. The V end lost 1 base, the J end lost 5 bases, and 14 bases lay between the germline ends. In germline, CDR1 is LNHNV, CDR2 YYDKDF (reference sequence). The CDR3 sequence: CATSRGGGGRTEAFF. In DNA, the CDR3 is TGTGCCACCAGCAGAGGGGGAGGGGGTAGGACTGAAGCTTTCTTT.

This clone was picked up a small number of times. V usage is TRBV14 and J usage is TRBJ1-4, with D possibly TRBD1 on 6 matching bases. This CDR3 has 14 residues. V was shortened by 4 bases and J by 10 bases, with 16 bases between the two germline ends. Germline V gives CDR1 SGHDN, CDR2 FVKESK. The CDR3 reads CASSPRGAVGKLFF. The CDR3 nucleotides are TGTGCCAGCAGCCCACGGGGGGCAGTCGGAAAACTGTTTTTT.

The CDR3 protein is CASSPQLLAGGTDTQYF. Here the CDR3 DNA reads TGTGCCAGCTCACCTCAGCTACTAGCGGGAGGAACAGATACGCAGTATTTT. The V and J genes are TRBV18 and TRBJ2-3; 12 nucleotides align to TRBD2. The CDR3 consists of 17 residues. Trimming cost V 3 bases and J 3 bases; bases outside gene matches: 7. In germline, CDR1 is KGHSH, CDR2 LQKENI.

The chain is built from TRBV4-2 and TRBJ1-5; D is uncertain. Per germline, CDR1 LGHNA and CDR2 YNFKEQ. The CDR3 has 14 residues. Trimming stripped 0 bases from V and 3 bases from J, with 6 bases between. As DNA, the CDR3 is TGTGCCAGCAGCCAAGAAGGCTTCAATCAGCCCCAGCATTTT. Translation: CASSQEGFNQPQHF.

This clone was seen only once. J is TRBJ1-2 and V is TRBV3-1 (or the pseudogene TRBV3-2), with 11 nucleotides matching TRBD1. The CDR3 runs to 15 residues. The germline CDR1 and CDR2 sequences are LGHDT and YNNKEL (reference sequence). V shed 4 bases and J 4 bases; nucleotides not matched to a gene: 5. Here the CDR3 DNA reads TGTGCCAGCAGCCCCGGGACAGGGGGAGCCTATGGCTACACCTTC. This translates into CASSPGTGGAYGYTF.

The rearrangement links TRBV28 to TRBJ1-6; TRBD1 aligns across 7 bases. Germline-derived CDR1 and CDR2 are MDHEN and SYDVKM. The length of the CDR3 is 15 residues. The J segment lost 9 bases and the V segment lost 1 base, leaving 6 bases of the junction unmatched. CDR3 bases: TGTGCCAGCAGTTTATCTGTTCAGGGGGGTTCACCCCTCCACTTT. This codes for CASSLSVQGGSPLHF.

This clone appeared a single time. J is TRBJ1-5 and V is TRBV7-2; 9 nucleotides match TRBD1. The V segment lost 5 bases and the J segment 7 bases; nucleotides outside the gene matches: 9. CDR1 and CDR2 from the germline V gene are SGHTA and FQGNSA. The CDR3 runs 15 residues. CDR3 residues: CASSPEGQGRQPQHF. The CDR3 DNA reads TGTGCCAGCAGCCCCGAGGGACAGGGACGACAGCCCCAGCATTTT.

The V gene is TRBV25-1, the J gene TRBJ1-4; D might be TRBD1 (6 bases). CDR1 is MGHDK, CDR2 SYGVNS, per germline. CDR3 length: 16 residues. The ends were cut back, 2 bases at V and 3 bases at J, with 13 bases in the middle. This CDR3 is CASSERGRGSNEKLFF. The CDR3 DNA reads TGTGCCAGCAGTGAAAGGGGCAGGGGCTCTAATGAAAAACTGTTTTTT.

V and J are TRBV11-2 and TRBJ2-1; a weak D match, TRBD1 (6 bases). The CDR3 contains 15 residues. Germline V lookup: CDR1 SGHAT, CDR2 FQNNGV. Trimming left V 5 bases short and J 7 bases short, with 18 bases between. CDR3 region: CASSVRGTSPNEQFF. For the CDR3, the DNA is TGTGCCAGCAGCGTCCGAGGGACATCACCAAATGAGCAGTTCTTC. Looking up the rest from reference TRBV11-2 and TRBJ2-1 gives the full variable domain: EAGVAQSPRYKIIEKRQSVAFWCNPISGHATLYWYQQILGQGPKLLIQFQNNGVVDDSQLPKDRFSAERLKGVDSTLKIQPAKLEDSAVYLCASSVRGTSPNEQFFGPGTRLTVL.

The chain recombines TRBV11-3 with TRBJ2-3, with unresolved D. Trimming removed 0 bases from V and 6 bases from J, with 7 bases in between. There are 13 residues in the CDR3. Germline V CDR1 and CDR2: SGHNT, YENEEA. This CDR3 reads CASSLEALDTQYF. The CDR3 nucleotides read TGTGCCAGCAGCTTAGAAGCGCTGGATACGCAGTATTTT.

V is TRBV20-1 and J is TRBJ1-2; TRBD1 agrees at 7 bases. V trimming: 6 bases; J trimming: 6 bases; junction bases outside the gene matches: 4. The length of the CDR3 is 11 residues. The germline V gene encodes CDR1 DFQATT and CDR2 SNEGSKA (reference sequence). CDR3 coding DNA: TGCAGTGCCAACGACAGGGATGGCTACACCTTC. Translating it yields CSANDRDGYTF.

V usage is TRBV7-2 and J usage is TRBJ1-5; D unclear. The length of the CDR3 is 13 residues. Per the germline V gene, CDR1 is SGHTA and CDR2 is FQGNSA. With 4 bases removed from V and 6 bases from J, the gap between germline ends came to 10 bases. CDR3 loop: CASSYYWGQPQHF. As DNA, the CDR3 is TGTGCCAGCAGCTATTATTGGGGTCAGCCCCAGCATTTT.

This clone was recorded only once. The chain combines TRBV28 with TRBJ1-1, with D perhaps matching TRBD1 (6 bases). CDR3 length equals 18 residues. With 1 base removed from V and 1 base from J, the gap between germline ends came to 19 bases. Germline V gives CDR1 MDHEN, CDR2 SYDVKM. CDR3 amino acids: CASSLLPGAVIKNTEAFF. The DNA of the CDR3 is TGTGCCAGCAGTTTATTACCAGGGGCCGTGATAAAGAACACTGAAGCTTTCTTT.

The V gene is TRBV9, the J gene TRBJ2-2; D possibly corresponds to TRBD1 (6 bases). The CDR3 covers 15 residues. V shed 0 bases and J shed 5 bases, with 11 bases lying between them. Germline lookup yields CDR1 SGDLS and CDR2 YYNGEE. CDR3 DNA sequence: TGTGCCAGCAGCGTAGAACAGGGTTATACCGGGGAGCTGTTTTTT. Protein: CASSVEQGYTGELFF.

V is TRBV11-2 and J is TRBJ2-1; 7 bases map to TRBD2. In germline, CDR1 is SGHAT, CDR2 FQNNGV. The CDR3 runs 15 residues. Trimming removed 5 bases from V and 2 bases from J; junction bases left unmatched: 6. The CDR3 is CASSLRGGTYNEQFF. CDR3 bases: TGTGCCAGCAGCCTGCGCGGGGGAACCTACAATGAGCAGTTCTTC.

CDR3 bases: TGTGCCACCAGCGGTGATCAGATCCGCTATGGCTACACCTTC. It translates to CATSGDQIRYGYTF. The chain carries TRBV15 and TRBJ1-2; D is unresolved. The CDR3 consists of 14 residues. The germline V gene has CDR1 LNHNV and CDR2 YYDKDF (reference sequence). Between the trimmed V and J ends, which lost 5 bases and 4 bases, there was a span of 14 bases.

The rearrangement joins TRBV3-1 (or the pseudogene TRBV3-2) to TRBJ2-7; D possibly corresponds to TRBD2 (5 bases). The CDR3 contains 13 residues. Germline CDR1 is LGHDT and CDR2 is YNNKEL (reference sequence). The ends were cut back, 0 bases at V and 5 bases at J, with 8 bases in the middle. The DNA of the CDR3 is TGTGCCAGCAGCCAAGATCCGGGGAACGAGCAGTACTTC. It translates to CASSQDPGNEQYF.

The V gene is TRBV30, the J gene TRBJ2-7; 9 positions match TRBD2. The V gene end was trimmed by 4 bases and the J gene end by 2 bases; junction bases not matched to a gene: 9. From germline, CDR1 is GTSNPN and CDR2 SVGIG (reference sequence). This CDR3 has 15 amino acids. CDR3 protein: CAWNAPAGGPYEQYF. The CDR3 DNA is TGTGCCTGGAACGCCCCAGCGGGAGGCCCCTACGAGCAGTACTTC.

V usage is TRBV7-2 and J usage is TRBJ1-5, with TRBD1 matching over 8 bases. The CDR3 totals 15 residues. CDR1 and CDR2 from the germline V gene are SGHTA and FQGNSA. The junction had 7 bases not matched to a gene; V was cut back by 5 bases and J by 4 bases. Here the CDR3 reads CASSQGQVWNQPQHF. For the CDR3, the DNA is TGTGCCAGCAGCCAGGGACAGGTCTGGAATCAGCCCCAGCATTTT.

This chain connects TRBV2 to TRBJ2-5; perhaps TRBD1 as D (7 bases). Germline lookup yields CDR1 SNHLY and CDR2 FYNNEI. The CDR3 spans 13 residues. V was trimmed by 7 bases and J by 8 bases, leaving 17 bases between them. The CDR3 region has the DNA TGTGCCAGCACCCAGGAGGGGGCCGCTACCCAGTACTTC. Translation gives CASTQEGAATQYF.

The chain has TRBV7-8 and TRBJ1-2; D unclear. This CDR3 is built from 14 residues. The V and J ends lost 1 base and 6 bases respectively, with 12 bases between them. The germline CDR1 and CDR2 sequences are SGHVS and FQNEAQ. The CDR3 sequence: CASSLEYQANGYTF. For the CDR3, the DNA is TGTGCCAGCAGCTTAGAGTACCAGGCCAATGGCTACACCTTC.

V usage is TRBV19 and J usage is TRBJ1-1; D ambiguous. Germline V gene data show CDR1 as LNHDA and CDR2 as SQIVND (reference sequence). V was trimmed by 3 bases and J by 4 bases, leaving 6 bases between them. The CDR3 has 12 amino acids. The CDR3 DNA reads TGTGCCAGTAGTATGTATAGCACTGAAGCTTTCTTT. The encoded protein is CASSMYSTEAFF.

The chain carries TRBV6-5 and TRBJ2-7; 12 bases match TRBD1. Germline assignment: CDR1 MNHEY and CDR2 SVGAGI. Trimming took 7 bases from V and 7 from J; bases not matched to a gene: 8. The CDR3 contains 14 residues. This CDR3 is CASIPGQGAGEQYF. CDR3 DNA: TGTGCCAGCATCCCGGGACAGGGGGCTGGGGAGCAGTACTTC.

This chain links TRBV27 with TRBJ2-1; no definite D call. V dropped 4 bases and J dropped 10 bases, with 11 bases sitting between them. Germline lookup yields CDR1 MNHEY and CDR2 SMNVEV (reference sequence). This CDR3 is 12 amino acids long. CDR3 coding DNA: TGTGCCAGCAGTTCCCTGCCGGAGGAGCAGTTCTTC. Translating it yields CASSSLPEEQFF.

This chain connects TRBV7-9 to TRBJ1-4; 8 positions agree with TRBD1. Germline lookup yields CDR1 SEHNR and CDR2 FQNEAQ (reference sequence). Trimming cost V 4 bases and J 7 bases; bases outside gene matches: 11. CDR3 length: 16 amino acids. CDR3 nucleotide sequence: TGTGCCAGCAGCTCTCAGAACAGGGGGTTCGGTGAAAAACTGTTTTTT. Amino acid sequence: CASSSQNRGFGEKLFF.

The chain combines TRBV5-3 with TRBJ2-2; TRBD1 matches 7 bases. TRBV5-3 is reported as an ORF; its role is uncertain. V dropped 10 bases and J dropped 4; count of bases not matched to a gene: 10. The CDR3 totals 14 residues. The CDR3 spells CAAETGTPTGELFF. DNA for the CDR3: TGTGCCGCAGAGACAGGGACCCCCACCGGGGAGCTGTTTTTT.

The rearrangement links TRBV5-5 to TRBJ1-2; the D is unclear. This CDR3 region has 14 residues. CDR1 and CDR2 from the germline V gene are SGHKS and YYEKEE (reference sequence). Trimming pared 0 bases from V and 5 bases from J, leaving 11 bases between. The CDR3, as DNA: TGTGCCAGCAGCTTGGACTGGGCTAGGTATGGCTACACCTTC. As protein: CASSLDWARYGYTF. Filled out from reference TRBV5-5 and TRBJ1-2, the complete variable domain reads DAGVTQSPTHLIKTRGQQVTLRCSPISGHKSVSWYQQVLGQGPQFIFQYYEKEERGRGNFPDRFSARQFPNYSSELNVNALLLGDSALYLCASSLDWARYGYTFGSGTRLTVV.

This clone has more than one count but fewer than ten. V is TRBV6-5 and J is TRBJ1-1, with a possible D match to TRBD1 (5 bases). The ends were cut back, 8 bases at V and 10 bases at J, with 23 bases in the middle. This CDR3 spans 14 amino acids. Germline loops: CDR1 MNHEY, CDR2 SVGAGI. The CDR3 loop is CASPMPRGPEGAFF. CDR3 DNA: TGTGCCAGCCCCATGCCCCGGGGACCCGAGGGAGCTTTCTTT.